The clone carrying this T cell receptor (beta chain) was observed a few times. Its antigen is unknown. J was trimmed by 6 bases and V by 6 bases; bases with no gene match: 4. This CDR3 region has 13 residues. Per germline, CDR1 SEHNR and CDR2 FQNEAQ (reference sequence). The source of the sample is a study of early stage breast cancer tumors. Across the whole study: About 10-fold was the mean read coverage per sample.

Findings of the study overall: Chain pairing and CD4, CD8 or FOXP3 expression were not captured. Tumor and normal breast were distinguished via blood comparison in most of the 16 patients.

Clones were read by immunoSEQ multiplex PCR, and TCRdb kept only the in-frame ones, dropping some. The table shows tens of thousands of clones, with roughly 81% occurring only once. The source material was blood. The rearrangement joins TRBV7-9 to TRBJ2-2; the match to TRBD1 covers 7 bases. The sequence was obtained from a person between 50 and 60 years old with breast cancer. The CDR3 here is CASRQTGPGELFF. CDR3 DNA sequence: TGTGCCAGCAGGCAGACAGGGCCCGGGGAGCTGTTTTTT.